What follows describes a single T cell receptor beta chain. No glioblastoma patient carried an isocitrate dehydrogenase mutation. The sample comes from a study of glioma-infiltrating T cells after dendritic cell vaccination. Study overall: Monocyte-derived dendritic cells, cultured 7 to 8 days with IL-4 and GM-CSF, were pulsed with autologous tumor lysate.

The CDR3 totals 12 residues. The V gene's germline CDR1 is SGHRS and CDR2 YFSETQ. Sequencing used immunoSEQ multiplex PCR; TCRdb keeps in-frame clones, though not all of them. The sample consists of more than 85,000 clones, under 90% of them appearing once. The sample here was blood, taken before dendritic cell vaccination. The TCR comes from a human donor with glioblastoma. This chain uses TRBV5-1 with TRBJ2-5; 8 nucleotides agree with TRBD1. The last part of the DNA fits TRBJ2-7 better; the J call may be wrong. The CDR3 nucleotides are TGCGCCAGCAGCTCTCAGGGGGCCGAGCAGTACTTC. This translates into CASSSQGAEQYF.